One and the same sample provided the 17 T cell receptor beta chains below, sequenced in a study of blood T cell repertoires in COVID-19 (dated by TCRdb to the early 2020s). Libraries were prepared through the immunoSEQ multiplex PCR assay. The clones in this table, taken by TCRdb from immuneACCESS, are in-frame only. Not every clone is retained; where verified, under half of the shortfall comes from an unresolved V gene, and the cause of the rest is unknown. Present in this sample are approximately 86,000 clones, about 80% of which were seen just once. Together, the top ten hold 10% of the sample. The sequencing input was peripheral blood. The source is a woman between 65 and 79 years old with acute or convalescent COVID-19.

CDR3 bases: TGTGCCAGCAGTTTCGAAGCGGGAGAGGGAGATACGCAGTATTTT. The encoded protein is CASSFEAGEGDTQYF. This rearrangement joins TRBV28 to TRBJ2-3; 8 nucleotides align to TRBD2. The germline CDR1 and CDR2 sequences are MDHEN and SYDVKM. V gave up 3 bases and J gave up 5 bases; unmatched junction bases: 7. The CDR3 is 15 residues long.

The rearrangement links TRBV9 to TRBJ2-7; TRBD2 agrees at 8 bases. The V gene end was trimmed by 4 bases and the J gene end by 4 bases; junction bases not matched to a gene: 10. There are 15 residues in the CDR3. Germline loops: CDR1 SGDLS, CDR2 YYNGEE. The CDR3: CASSPRERGIYEQYF. The CDR3 DNA follows: TGTGCCAGCAGCCCCCGGGAGCGGGGGATTTACGAGCAGTACTTC.

The chain has TRBV5-1 and TRBJ1-2; 7 positions agree with TRBD1. Germline V gives CDR1 SGHRS, CDR2 YFSETQ. Trimming at V came to 0 bases and at J to 6 bases, leaving 8 bases not matched to a gene. CDR3 length equals 15 residues. This CDR3 reads CASSLDTGVVNGYTF. In DNA, the CDR3 is TGCGCCAGCAGCTTGGACACAGGGGTCGTGAATGGCTACACCTTC. The full variable domain, in which reference TRBV5-1 and TRBJ1-2 provide the parts outside the CDR3, is KAGVTQTPRYLIKTRGQQVTLSCSPISGHRSVSWYQQTPGQGLQFLFEYFSETQRNKGNFPGRFSGRQFSNSRSEMNVSTLELGDSALYLCASSLDTGVVNGYTFGSGTRLTVV.

V and J are TRBV9 and TRBJ2-2; TRBD1 aligns across 9 bases. Germline V gene sequence: CDR1 SGDLS, CDR2 YYNGEE. V shed 0 bases, J shed 0 bases, and the junction held 0 bases outside the gene matches. CDR3 length equals 16 residues. The CDR3 here is CASSVGTGANTGELFF. CDR3 sequence (DNA): TGTGCCAGCAGCGTAGGGACAGGGGCGAACACCGGGGAGCTGTTTTTT.

The rearrangement joins TRBV14 to TRBJ2-1, with D maybe TRBD1 (6 bases). Trimming cost V 4 bases and J 4 bases, with 17 bases left between them. Germline CDR1 SGHDN, CDR2 FVKESK. The CDR3 runs to 16 residues. CDR3 sequence reads: CASSPIAYDRYNEQFF. In DNA, the CDR3 is TGTGCCAGCAGCCCCATAGCCTATGACAGGTACAATGAGCAGTTCTTC.

The chain recombines TRBV10-3 with TRBJ2-3, with 7 bases identical to TRBD1. CDR1 is ENHRY, CDR2 SYGVKD, per germline. The CDR3 is 13 amino acids. V shed 10 bases, J shed 4 bases, and the junction held 8 bases outside the gene matches. The CDR3, as DNA: TGTGCCACCCGGAAAGGGGGCCCAGATACGCAGTATTTT. Amino acids: CATRKGGPDTQYF.

V and J are TRBV30 and TRBJ1-1; 7 positions agree with TRBD1. After removal of 5 bases from V and 0 bases from J, the junction contained 3 bases not matched to a gene. The germline V gene encodes CDR1 GTSNPN and CDR2 SVGIG (reference sequence). This CDR3 comprises 13 residues. CDR3 coding DNA: TGTGCCTGGGAGACAGGGTTGAACACTGAAGCTTTCTTT. Translated, it gives CAWETGLNTEAFF.

The chain has TRBV6-5 and TRBJ1-1; D remains unclear. V was shortened by 6 bases and J by 5 bases, with 13 bases between the two germline ends. Germline V lookup: CDR1 MNHEY, CDR2 SVGAGI. There are 13 residues in the CDR3. CDR3 sequence reads: CASSGWLWTEAFF. The CDR3 DNA is TGTGCCAGCAGCGGGTGGTTGTGGACTGAAGCTTTCTTT.

This chain links TRBV28 with TRBJ1-6; D not resolved. CDR1 and CDR2 (germline): MDHEN, SYDVKM. The CDR3 covers 17 residues. Trimming shortened V by 7 bases and J by 6 bases, and 22 bases separated the two germline ends. Written as DNA, the CDR3 is TGTGCCAGCACTACACGCGGGGTATTACAGTCTAATTCACCCCTCCACTTT. Its protein product is CASTTRGVLQSNSPLHF.

The chain uses TRBV7-9 and TRBJ1-2, with a tentative D call TRBD1 (5 bases). Trimming removed 1 base at V and 3 bases at J, with 12 bases between. CDR3 length equals 15 residues. Germline V gene data show CDR1 as SEHNR and CDR2 as FQNEAQ (reference sequence). The CDR3 loop is CASSLETASYYGYTF. The DNA of the CDR3 is TGTGCCAGCAGCTTAGAGACAGCATCTTACTATGGCTACACCTTC.

This clone was picked up a small number of times. This sequence joins TRBV25-1 and TRBJ2-1, with D possibly being TRBD2 (6 bases). From germline, CDR1 is MGHDK and CDR2 SYGVNS. Trimming removed 6 bases at V and 8 bases at J, with 11 bases between. This CDR3 has 12 amino acids. The CDR3 bases are TGTGCCAGCAGGTCGGGGGTCCATGAGCAGTTCTTC. Amino acid sequence: CASRSGVHEQFF.

A note on this clone: An end of the junction differs from the germline gene, which may be a read error. V gene TRBV7-9 combines with J gene TRBJ2-1; D is ambiguous. Germline V gene lookup returns CDR1 SEHNR and CDR2 FQNEAQ (reference sequence). This CDR3 is built from 14 residues. The CDR3 is CASSLGSPYDEQFF. DNA for the CDR3: TGTGCCAGCAGCTTAGGTTCCCCCTACGATGAGCAGTTCTTC. Supplemented by reference TRBV7-9 and TRBJ2-1, the full variable domain reads DTGVSQNPRHKITKRGQNVTFRCDPISEHNRLYWYRQTLGQGPEFLTYFQNEAQLEKSRLLSDRFSAERPKGSFSTLEIQRTEQGDSAMYLCASSLGSPYDEQFFGPGTRLTVL.

The J gene is TRBJ1-4, the V gene TRBV28, with a possible D match to TRBD1 (6 bases). Deletions cut 3 bases from V and 7 bases from J, with 21 bases between. Germline CDR1 and CDR2: MDHEN and SYDVKM. The CDR3 has 17 residues. CDR3 amino acids: CASSLSGRGTLGEKLFF. In nucleotides, the CDR3 is TGTGCCAGCAGTTTGTCCGGAAGGGGGACATTGGGTGAAAAACTGTTTTTT.

This sequence joins TRBV7-2 and TRBJ2-2; 11 nucleotides line up with TRBD1. Germline V gene sequence: CDR1 SGHTA, CDR2 FQGNSA. This CDR3 is 15 amino acids long. V lost 6 bases to trimming and J lost 5 bases; unmatched junction nucleotides: 5. CDR3 coding DNA: TGTGCCAGCAGGGACAGGGGGCTAGGGACCGGGGAGCTGTTTTTT. Its protein product is CASRDRGLGTGELFF.

This chain links TRBV5-4 with TRBJ2-7, with 7 bases lining up with TRBD2. The CDR3 is 15 amino acids. J lost 0 bases, V lost 4 bases, and 7 bases had no gene match. CDR1 is SGHNT, CDR2 YYREEE, per germline (reference sequence). CDR3 DNA: TGTGCCAGCAGCCTTGGGGGGGTGAGCTCCTACGAGCAGTACTTC. This encodes CASSLGGVSSYEQYF.

The chain carries TRBV7-8 and TRBJ1-1; 7 bases agree with TRBD1. The CDR3 sequence is 16 residues long. In germline, CDR1 is SGHVS, CDR2 FQNEAQ. V lost 7 bases to trimming and J lost 6 bases; unmatched junction nucleotides: 17. The CDR3 bases are TGTGCCAGCAAAGATGGACCGAGACAGGGAACTTCTGAAGCTTTCTTT. Its translation is CASKDGPRQGTSEAFF.

V gene TRBV28 combines with J gene TRBJ2-1; possible D gene TRBD1, 8 bases. Trimming removed 6 bases at V and 15 bases at J, with 18 bases between. CDR1 and CDR2 from the germline V gene are MDHEN and SYDVKM. The CDR3 length is 12 residues. The CDR3 protein is CASSTNRGRGFF. CDR3 sequence (DNA): TGTGCCAGCAGCACCAACAGGGGGAGGGGGTTCTTC.